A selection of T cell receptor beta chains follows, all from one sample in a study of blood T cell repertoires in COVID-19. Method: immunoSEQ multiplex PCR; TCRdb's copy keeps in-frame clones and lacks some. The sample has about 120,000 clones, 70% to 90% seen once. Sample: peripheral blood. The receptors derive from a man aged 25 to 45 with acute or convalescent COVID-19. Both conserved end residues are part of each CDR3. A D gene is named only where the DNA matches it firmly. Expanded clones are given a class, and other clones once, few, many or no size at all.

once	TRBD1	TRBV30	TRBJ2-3	CAWSRGLITDTQYF
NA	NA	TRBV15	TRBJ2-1	CATSRNGQAYNEQFF
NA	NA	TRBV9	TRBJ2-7	CASSVEGESAYEQYF
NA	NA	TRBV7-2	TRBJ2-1	CASSLGGYGMNEQFF
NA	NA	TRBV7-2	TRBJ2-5	CASSSPFVTVDKETQYF
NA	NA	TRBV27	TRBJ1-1	CASSPHFSVSPAGETEAFF
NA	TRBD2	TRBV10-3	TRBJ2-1	CATKLGTSGVYNEQFF
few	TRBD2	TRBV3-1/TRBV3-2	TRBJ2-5	CASSPQRLAGGRGLEETQYF
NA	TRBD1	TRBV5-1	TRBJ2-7	CASSPRTGLSEQYF
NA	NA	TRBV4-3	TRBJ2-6	CASSQAGISGANVLTF
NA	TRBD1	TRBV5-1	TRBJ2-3	CASSLGQGADTQYF
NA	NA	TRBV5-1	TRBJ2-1	CASSRDSASYNEQFF
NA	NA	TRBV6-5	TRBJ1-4	CASRLTEATNEKLFF
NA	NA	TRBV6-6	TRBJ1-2	CASSPTSQTTNYGYTF
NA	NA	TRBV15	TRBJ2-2	CATSMTLGELFF
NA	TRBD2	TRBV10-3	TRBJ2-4	CAISESSGGPAKNIQYF
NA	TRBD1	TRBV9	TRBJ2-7	CASSWTGSRSSYEQYF
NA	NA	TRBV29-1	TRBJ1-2	CSVVWEGIVDGYTF
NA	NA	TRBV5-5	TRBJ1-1	CASSLGPGDTEAFF
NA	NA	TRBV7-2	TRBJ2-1	CASSVSGGGYYNEQFF
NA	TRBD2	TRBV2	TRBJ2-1	CASRRSGTSGNEQFF
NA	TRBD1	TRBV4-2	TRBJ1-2	CASSQVSDRGTNGYTF
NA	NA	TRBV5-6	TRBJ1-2	CASSLLQGLGYGYTF
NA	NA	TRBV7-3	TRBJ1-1	CASSLTVDTLNTEAFF
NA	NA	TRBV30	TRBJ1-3	CAWIPRSGNTIYF
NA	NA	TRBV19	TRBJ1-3	CASKSLEASSGNTIYF
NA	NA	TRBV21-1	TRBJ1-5	CASSKALWAGSNQPQHF
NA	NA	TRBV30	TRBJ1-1	CAWTPVAYSEAFF
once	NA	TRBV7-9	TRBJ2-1	CASSLAQLRSSYNEQFF
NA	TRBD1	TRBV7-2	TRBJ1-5	CASSSGTASNQPQHF
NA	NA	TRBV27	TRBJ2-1	CASSLSLASSYNEQFF
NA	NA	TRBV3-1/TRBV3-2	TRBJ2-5	CASSQDGLETQYF
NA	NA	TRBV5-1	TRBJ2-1	CASSRERQGGGNEQFF
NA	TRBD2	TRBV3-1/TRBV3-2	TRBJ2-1	CASSHWVRTSDEQFF
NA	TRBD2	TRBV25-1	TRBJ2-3	CASSESLAGSTDTQYF
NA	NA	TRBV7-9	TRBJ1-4	CASSRPGGLRPNEKLFF
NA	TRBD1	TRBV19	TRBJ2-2	CASSRTGPGELFF
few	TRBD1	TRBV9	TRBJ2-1	CASSVGTGDNEQFF
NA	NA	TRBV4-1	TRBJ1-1	CASSQGANTEAFF
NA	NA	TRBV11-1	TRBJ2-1	CASSPVAHSYNEQFF
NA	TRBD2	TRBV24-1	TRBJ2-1	CATSGAPVAGGNYNEQFF
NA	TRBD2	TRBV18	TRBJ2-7	CASSPASGGAYEQYF
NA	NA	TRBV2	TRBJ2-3	CASSESEVAGIADTQYF
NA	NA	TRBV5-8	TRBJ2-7	CASSLPFQGYHF